The 6 T cell receptor beta chains in this list originate from one sample, sequenced in a study of T-cell memory formation after mild COVID-19. TCRdb independently ran MiXCR on the 5' RACE reads; one entry per CDR3 protein. The sample yields about 240,000 distinct CDR3 sequences, roughly 10% seen once. The sample consisted of PBMCs or a T cell subset sorted from them (not recorded which). The receptor set was obtained from a man in his late teens or twenties who had mild COVID-19 (a few samples of this study predate the infection). Cell type and time point are not known.

This clonotype came up a few times. V gene TRBV5-1 combines with J gene TRBJ2-5; TRBD2 matches 14 bases. The junction had 4 bases not matched to a gene; V was cut back by 4 bases and J by 5 bases. Germline V gene data show CDR1 as SGHRS and CDR2 as YFSETQ. The CDR3 consists of 15 residues. The CDR3 nucleotides read TGCGCCAGCAGCAAGACTAGCGGGGGGGTTGAGACCCAGTACTTC. Translating gives CASSKTSGGVETQYF.

The chain recombines TRBV4-3 with TRBJ1-3, with 8 nucleotides matching TRBD1. Trimming removed 2 bases from V and 4 bases from J; junction bases left unmatched: 4. This CDR3 contains 15 residues. Germline lookup yields CDR1 LGHNA and CDR2 YSLEER. In DNA, the CDR3 is TGCGCCAGCAGCCAAACAGGGGGATCAGGAAACACCATATATTTT. This encodes CASSQTGGSGNTIYF.

V is TRBV4-1 and J is TRBJ1-1, with D tentatively TRBD1 (5 bases). This CDR3 comprises 15 residues. Germline CDR1 reads MGHRA; CDR2 reads YSYEKL. V gave up 0 bases and J gave up 4 bases, with 12 bases separating them. CDR3 region: CASSQDRGDGTEAFF. CDR3 bases: TGCGCCAGCAGCCAAGATCGGGGGGACGGCACTGAAGCTTTCTTT.

The J gene is TRBJ1-4, the V gene TRBV7-2; D gene uncertain. CDR1 and CDR2 (germline): SGHTA, FQGNSA. CDR3 length: 14 residues. Trimming cost V 5 bases and J 3 bases, with 10 bases left between them. The CDR3 protein is CASSPRGANEKLFF. In nucleotides, the CDR3 is TGTGCCAGCAGCCCGCGGGGAGCTAATGAAAAACTGTTTTTT.

This clonotype showed up just a few times. The genes are TRBV18 and TRBJ2-5; D unresolved. Germline assignment: CDR1 KGHSH and CDR2 LQKENI. The CDR3 extends over 11 amino acids. The V gene lost 3 bases and the J gene lost 5 bases, with 4 bases spanning the gap. DNA for the CDR3: TGTGCCAGCTCACCCGACGAGACCCAGTACTTC. It is translated as CASSPDETQYF.

The table lists this clonotype with a few counts. The V call is TRBV4-1, the J call TRBJ1-2, with D maybe TRBD1 (6 bases). The germline gives CDR1 MGHRA, CDR2 YSYEKL. V lost 4 bases and J 8 bases, leaving 14 bases between the germline ends. This CDR3 is built from 13 residues. In DNA form, the CDR3 reads TGCGCCAGCAGCCCCCCTGGGGGGCTCGGCTACACCTTC. It specifies CASSPPGGLGYTF.